Sequencing of this T cell receptor (beta chain) was carried out in a study of T cells expressing NK-cell markers. At the level of the study: It was from sorted CD3+CD56+NKG2C+, CD3+CD56+NKG2C- and CD3+CD56-NKG2C+ T cells that TCR beta repertoires came. Most of the eight sequenced donors tested HCMV-seropositive; one tested seronegative.

The CDR3 is 12 amino acids. CDR1 SQVTM and CDR2 ANQGSEA come from the germline V gene. With the 5' RACE reads reprocessed, TCRdb shows one record per CDR3 protein and no DNA. The sample data list more than 400,000 distinct CDR3 sequences. As concerns this clonotype: Its target is unknown.

General study points: CD8+ T cells in over five donors included dominant NKG2C+ clonotypes at roughly 1.0-7.0%.

Sequencing used blood T cells: a sorted CD56 or NKG2C T cell subset, CD4+ or CD8+ T cells, or bulk PBMC T cells (not recorded which). J is TRBJ2-1 and V is TRBV29-1. The clonotype was recovered from a woman aged 18-70 years in good health. This chain's CDR3 is CSGEGSYNEQFF.